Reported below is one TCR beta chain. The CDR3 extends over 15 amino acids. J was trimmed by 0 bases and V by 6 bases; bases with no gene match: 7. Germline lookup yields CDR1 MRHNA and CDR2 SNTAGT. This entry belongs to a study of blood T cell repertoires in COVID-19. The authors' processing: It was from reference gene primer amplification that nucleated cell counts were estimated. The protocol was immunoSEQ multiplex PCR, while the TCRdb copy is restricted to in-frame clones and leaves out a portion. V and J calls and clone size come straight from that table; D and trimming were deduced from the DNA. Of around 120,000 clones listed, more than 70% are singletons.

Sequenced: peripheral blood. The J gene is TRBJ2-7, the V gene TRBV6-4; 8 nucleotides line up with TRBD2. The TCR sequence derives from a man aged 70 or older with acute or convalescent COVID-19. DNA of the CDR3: TGTGCCAGCAGGCCTCGGGGGGGATGCTCCTACGAGCAGTACTTC. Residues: CASRPRGGCSYEQYF.